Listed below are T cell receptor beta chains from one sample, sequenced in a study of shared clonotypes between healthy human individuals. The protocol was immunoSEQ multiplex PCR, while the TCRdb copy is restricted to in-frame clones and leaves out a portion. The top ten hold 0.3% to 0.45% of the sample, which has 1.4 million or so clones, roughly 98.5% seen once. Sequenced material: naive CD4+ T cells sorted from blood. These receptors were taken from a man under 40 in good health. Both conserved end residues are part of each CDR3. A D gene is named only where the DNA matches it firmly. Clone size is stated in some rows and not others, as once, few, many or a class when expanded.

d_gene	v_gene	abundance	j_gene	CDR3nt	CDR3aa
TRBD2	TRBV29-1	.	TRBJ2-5	TGCAGCGTTGAAGAGAGCGGGAGGGAAGAGACCCAGTACTTC	CSVEESGREETQYF
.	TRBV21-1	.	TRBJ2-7	TGTGCCAGCAGCAAAGTTCCACTAGCGGGAGGGGAGTCCTACGAGCAGTACTTC	CASSKVPLAGGESYEQYF
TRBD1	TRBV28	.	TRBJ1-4	TGTGCCAGTGACGACGGGACAGATAATGAAAAACTGTTTTTT	CASDDGTDNEKLFF
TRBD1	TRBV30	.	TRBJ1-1	TGTGCCTGGGGACAGGGAGGAACTGAAGCTTTCTTT	CAWGQGGTEAFF
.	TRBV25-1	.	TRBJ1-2	TGTGCCAGCAGTCTTCATGGCTACACCTTC	CASSLHGYTF
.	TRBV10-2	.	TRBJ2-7	TGCGCCACCTCAGTTCACTTCGGGGGCAGGGGTTCCTACGAGCAGTACTTC	CATSVHFGGRGSYEQYF
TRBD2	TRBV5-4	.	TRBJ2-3	TGTGCCAGCAGCTTATCTAGCGGGAGGGCCTGGGATACGCAGTATTTT	CASSLSSGRAWDTQYF
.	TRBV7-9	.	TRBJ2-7	TGTGCCAGCAGCTTAATCCGACTCGGGGGAGGCGAGCAGTACTTC	CASSLIRLGGGEQYF
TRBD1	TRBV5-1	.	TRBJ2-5	TGCGCCAGCAGCCAACCCCGGGGGACAGGGGGCTCGGAGACCCAGTACTTC	CASSQPRGTGGSETQYF
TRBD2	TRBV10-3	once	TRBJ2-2	TGTGCCATCAGTTTTCTAGCGGACACCGGGGAGCTGTTTTTT	CAISFLADTGELFF
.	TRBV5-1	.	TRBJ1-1	TGCGCCAGCAGCTGGTCAGGACGGTCCAACACTGAAGCTTTCTTT	CASSWSGRSNTEAFF
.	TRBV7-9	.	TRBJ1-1	TGTGCCAGCAGCCCCCTACTATTAACAAAAGCGACTGAAGCTTTCTTT	CASSPLLLTKATEAFF
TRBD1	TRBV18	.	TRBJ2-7	TGTGCCAGCTCACCGGACAGGGAAGGCGAGCAGTACTTC	CASSPDREGEQYF
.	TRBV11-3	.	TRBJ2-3	TGTGCCAGCAGCTTTGGTACCTCTAGCACAGATACGCAGTATTTT	CASSFGTSSTDTQYF
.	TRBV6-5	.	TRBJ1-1	TGTGCCAGCACACCGGACACCATGGGCACTGAAGCTTTCTTT	CASTPDTMGTEAFF
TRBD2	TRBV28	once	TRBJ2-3	TGTGCCAGCAGCCGGGACGGGACTAGCGGGTCCAACCGGGGCACAGATACGCAGTATTTT	CASSRDGTSGSNRGTDTQYF
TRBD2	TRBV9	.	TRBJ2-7	TGTGCCAGCAGCTCCGAGGGCGGGAGAGTAGGCGAGCAGTACTTC	CASSSEGGRVGEQYF
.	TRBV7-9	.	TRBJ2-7	TGTGCCAGCGCCCTTACACCGACGCCCTACGAGCAGTACTTC	CASALTPTPYEQYF
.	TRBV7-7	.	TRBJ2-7	TGTGCCAGCAGCTTAGCGTACGGGAACGAGCAGTACTTC	CASSLAYGNEQYF
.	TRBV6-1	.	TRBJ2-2	TGTGCCAGCAGGAGGGACCAAAACACCGGGGAGCTGTTTTTT	CASRRDQNTGELFF
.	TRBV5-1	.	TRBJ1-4	TGCGCCAGCAGCACGGTCGCATTGGGTGGAAGGGAAAAACTGTTTTTT	CASSTVALGGREKLFF
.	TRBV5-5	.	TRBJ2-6	TGTGCCAGCAGCTTTCGGGGGTCCCCTGGGGCCAACGTCCTGACTTTC	CASSFRGSPGANVLTF
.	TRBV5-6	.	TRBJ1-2	TGTGCCAGCAGAACCACAGGAGGTGCTAACTATGGCTACACCTTC	CASRTTGGANYGYTF
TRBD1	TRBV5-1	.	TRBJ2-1	TGCGCCAGCAGCCAGCCAGGGGGCGTCTCCTACAATGAGCAGTTCTTC	CASSQPGGVSYNEQFF
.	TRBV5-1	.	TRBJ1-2	TGCGCCAGCAGCTTAACTGACACCTATGGCTACACCTTC	CASSLTDTYGYTF
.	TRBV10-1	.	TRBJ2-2	TGCGCCAGCAGTGTAGCGATGGGGCCGAACACCGGGGAGCTGTTTTTT	CASSVAMGPNTGELFF
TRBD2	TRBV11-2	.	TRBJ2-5	TGTGCCAGCAGCTTAGGAGTATCTAGCGGGTTCCAAGAGACCCAGTACTTC	CASSLGVSSGFQETQYF